The 24 T cell receptor beta chains given below trace back to one sample, sequenced in a study of T-cell memory formation after mild COVID-19. TCRdb reanalysed the 5' RACE reads using MiXCR and keeps one entry per CDR3 protein. The sample shows under 110,000 distinct CDR3 sequences, more than 15% of them seen only once. The sequencing input was PBMCs or a T cell subset sorted from them (not recorded which). The source is an adult woman who had mild COVID-19 (a few samples of this study predate the infection). Cell type and time point are not known.

This clonotype has a handful of counts. The rearrangement joins TRBV20-1 to TRBJ2-3; D remains unclear. This CDR3 region has 15 residues. CDR1 and CDR2 from the germline V gene are DFQATT and SNEGSKA (reference sequence). Trimming left V 2 bases short and J 0 bases short, with 12 bases between. CDR3 protein: CSARILGGSTDTQYF. The CDR3, as DNA: TGCAGTGCTAGAATCCTAGGCGGAAGCACAGATACGCAGTATTTT.

This clonotype came up a few times. This CDR3 reads CASSQGPSSYEQYF. In DNA form, the CDR3 reads TGCGCCAGCAGCCAGGGCCCGAGCTCCTACGAGCAGTACTTC. This chain joins TRBV5-1 and TRBJ2-7; the D gene is possibly TRBD1 (5 bases). Trimming took off 4 bases at V and 0 bases at J, with 11 bases between the two ends. This CDR3 has 14 amino acids. Per germline, CDR1 SGHRS and CDR2 YFSETQ.

This clonotype turned up a few times. The rearrangement uses TRBV10-3 and TRBJ2-1; no definite D call. The CDR3 runs 15 residues. V lost 0 bases and J 5 bases, leaving 11 bases between the germline ends. Germline V lookup: CDR1 ENHRY, CDR2 SYGVKD. The CDR3: CAISESVFRDNEQFF. The CDR3 nucleotides are TGTGCCATCAGTGAGTCGGTTTTTCGGGACAATGAGCAGTTCTTC.

The chain joins TRBV7-3 to TRBJ2-1; no reliable D call. CDR1 and CDR2 from the germline V gene are SGHTA and FQGTGA. V shed 5 bases and J shed 0 bases, with 8 bases lying between them. The CDR3 runs 14 residues. The CDR3 loop is CASSLYDSYNEQFF. The CDR3 DNA reads TGTGCCAGCAGCCTGTATGACTCCTACAATGAGCAGTTCTTC.

The chain recombines TRBV19 with TRBJ1-5; D unclear. The germline V gene has CDR1 LNHDA and CDR2 SQIVND (reference sequence). The ends were cut back, 6 bases at V and 0 bases at J, with 15 bases in the middle. There are 16 residues in the CDR3. This CDR3 is CASSPSGFSSNQPQHF. In DNA form, the CDR3 reads TGTGCCAGTAGCCCTTCAGGTTTTTCTAGCAATCAGCCCCAGCATTTT. The full variable domain, completed using reference TRBV19 and TRBJ1-5, is DGGITQSPKYLFRKEGQNVTLSCEQNLNHDAMYWYRQDPGQGLRLIYYSQIVNDFQKGDIAEGYSVSREKKESFPLTVTSAQKNPTAFYLCASSPSGFSSNQPQHFGDGTRLSIL.

This clonotype has only a few counts. CDR3: CASSGLTETGAYEQYF. Written as DNA, the CDR3 is TGTGCCAGCAGCGGTCTAACCGAGACAGGGGCCTACGAGCAGTACTTC. V usage is TRBV6-2 or TRBV6-3 and J usage is TRBJ2-7; 8 bases match TRBD1. Germline trimming cut 6 bases from V and 2 bases from J; bases unmatched to any gene: 12. The CDR3 has 16 amino acids. Germline CDR1 reads MNHEY; CDR2 reads SVGEGT.

Here the CDR3 reads CASRWDVGHEQYF. The CDR3 DNA is TGCGCCAGCCGTTGGGACGTCGGCCACGAGCAGTACTTC. This chain joins TRBV4-1 and TRBJ2-7; D might be TRBD1 or TRBD2, each matching 5 bases. Germline V gives CDR1 MGHRA, CDR2 YSYEKL. This CDR3 region has 13 residues. V lost 8 bases, J lost 5 bases, and 16 bases lay in between.

In this sample, this clonotype turned up once. The CDR3 DNA sequence: TGTGCCAGCAGTTTAACCGCGGGAGTCCCTAGCGGGAGGTACGAGCAGTACTTC. Its protein product is CASSLTAGVPSGRYEQYF. The chain joins TRBV12-3 or TRBV12-4 to TRBJ2-7, with 11 bases identical to TRBD2. V trimming: 2 bases; J trimming: 4 bases; junction bases outside the gene matches: 13. CDR3 length: 18 residues.

The rearrangement joins TRBV7-9 to TRBJ2-1; D is uncertain. The CDR3 contains 13 residues. V was cut by 6 bases and J by 0 bases, with 6 bases left in between. CDR1 is SEHNR, CDR2 FQNEAQ, per germline (reference sequence). The CDR3: CASRYGSYNEQFF. CDR3 sequence (DNA): TGTGCCAGCAGGTACGGCTCCTACAATGAGCAGTTCTTC.

The gene calls are TRBV5-6 and TRBJ2-2; D might be TRBD1 (6 bases). The CDR3 length is 13 residues. CDR1 is SGHDT and CDR2 is YYEEEE in the germline V gene. V lost 4 bases, J lost 6 bases, and 10 bases lay in between. The DNA for the CDR3 is TGTGCCAGCAGCCACAGGGTTGCCGGGGAGCTGTTTTTT. Residues: CASSHRVAGELFF.

V and J are TRBV6-5 and TRBJ2-7; no clear D gene. Germline values: CDR1 MNHEY, CDR2 SVGAGI. The CDR3 loop spans 13 amino acids. Trimming left V 2 bases short and J 3 bases short, with 8 bases between. In nucleotides, the CDR3 is TGTGCCAGCAGTTACCGGACCGACTACGAGCAGTACTTC. This codes for CASSYRTDYEQYF.

The chain carries TRBV27 and TRBJ2-4; D is perhaps TRBD2 (6 bases). Germline V lookup: CDR1 MNHEY, CDR2 SMNVEV (reference sequence). This CDR3 is 16 amino acids long. The germline V and J ends were trimmed by 3 bases and 2 bases, with 14 bases remaining between them. CDR3 nucleotide sequence: TGTGCCAGCAGTTTGTTGGGGGGAAGGACCAAAAACATTCAGTACTTC. It codes for CASSLLGGRTKNIQYF.

This chain joins TRBV4-1 and TRBJ2-5; D is uncertain. Germline-derived CDR1 and CDR2 are MGHRA and YSYEKL. CDR3 length: 13 residues. With 4 bases removed from V and 5 bases from J, the gap between germline ends came to 11 bases. CDR3 nucleotide sequence: TGCGCCAGCAGCCTTTACGACCTGGAGACCCAGTACTTC. This codes for CASSLYDLETQYF.

The chain couples TRBV4-1 to TRBJ2-3; D is unresolved. The CDR3 is made up of 14 amino acids. CDR1 and CDR2 from the germline V gene are MGHRA and YSYEKL. Trimming removed 0 bases at V and 6 bases at J, with 10 bases between. Here the CDR3 reads CASSQDLGHDTQYF. The CDR3 coding sequence is TGCGCCAGCAGCCAAGATTTAGGGCACGATACGCAGTATTTT.

The rearrangement uses TRBV29-1 and TRBJ2-3; 13 nucleotides line up with TRBD2. This CDR3 has 16 residues. CDR1 is SQVTM, CDR2 ANQGSEA, per germline. V lost 7 bases, J lost 1 base, and 8 bases stayed unmatched. The chain's CDR3 is CSAGTSGILGTDTQYF. CDR3 DNA sequence: TGCAGCGCCGGGACTAGCGGGATCCTAGGCACAGATACGCAGTATTTT.

J is TRBJ1-1 and V is TRBV2; tentative D call: TRBD1 (5 bases). This CDR3 is built from 13 residues. The V end was cut by 8 bases, the J end by 2 bases, with 12 bases between. Germline CDR1 is SNHLY and CDR2 is FYNNEI. The CDR3 DNA follows: TGTGCCAGCTTTAGACAGCCCAACACTGAAGCTTTCTTT. Translating it yields CASFRQPNTEAFF. Based on the CDR3 plus reference TRBV2 and TRBJ1-1, the full variable domain is EPEVTQTPSHQVTQMGQEVILRCVPISNHLYFYWYRQILGQKVEFLVSFYNNEISEKSEIFDDQFSVERPDGSNFTLKIRSTKLEDSAMYFCASFRQPNTEAFFGQGTRLTVV.

Only a few counts were recorded for this clonotype. The V and J genes are TRBV7-9 and TRBJ2-4; no clear D. Trimming left V 4 bases short and J 1 base short, with 5 bases between. Germline CDR1 reads SEHNR; CDR2 reads FQNEAQ (reference sequence). This CDR3 comprises 13 residues. The CDR3 here is CASSSAAKNIQYF. CDR3 coding DNA: TGTGCCAGCAGCTCAGCGGCCAAAAACATTCAGTACTTC.

This clonotype has only a few counts. This chain joins TRBV7-9 and TRBJ2-7; 7 nucleotides agree with TRBD2. The CDR3 covers 14 residues. Germline-derived CDR1 and CDR2 are SEHNR and FQNEAQ (reference sequence). With 5 bases clipped from V and 2 bases from J, the junction kept 6 bases outside the gene matches. DNA of the CDR3: TGTGCCAGCAGCGGAGCGGGGCAGCCCTACGAGCAGTACTTC. Amino acids: CASSGAGQPYEQYF. Complete variable domain (other parts from reference TRBV7-9 and TRBJ2-7): DTGVSQNPRHKITKRGQNVTFRCDPISEHNRLYWYRQTLGQGPEFLTYFQNEAQLEKSRLLSDRFSAERPKGSFSTLEIQRTEQGDSAMYLCASSGAGQPYEQYFGPGTRLTVT.

This rearrangement joins TRBV7-9 to TRBJ2-7; possible D gene TRBD2, 6 bases. Germline V gene sequence: CDR1 SEHNR, CDR2 FQNEAQ (reference sequence). CDR3 size: 13 residues. Trimming cost V 6 bases and J 3 bases, with 12 bases left between them. The CDR3 region is CASRPKDYYEQYF. In DNA form, the CDR3 reads TGTGCCAGCAGACCAAAGGACTACTACGAGCAGTACTTC.

This clonotype was picked up a small number of times. The J gene is TRBJ1-4, the V gene TRBV12-3 or TRBV12-4; D is undetermined. Deletions cut 3 bases from V and 8 bases from J, with 7 bases between. The CDR3 runs to 12 residues. The CDR3 sequence: CASSLLGEKLFF. For the CDR3, the DNA is TGTGCCAGCAGTTTGTTAGGGGAAAAACTGTTTTTT.

The rearrangement links TRBV5-1 to TRBJ2-3; D is perhaps TRBD1 (5 bases). CDR1 SGHRS and CDR2 YFSETQ come from the germline V gene. V lost 1 base and J 4 bases, leaving 7 bases between the germline ends. CDR3 length: 13 residues. CDR3 coding DNA: TGCGCCAGCAGCTTGACAGGCTCAGATACGCAGTATTTT. Translated: CASSLTGSDTQYF.

The chain has TRBV7-3 and TRBJ2-5; D is perhaps TRBD1 or TRBD2 (5 bases each). The CDR3 sequence is 14 residues long. V was clipped by 5 bases and J by 5 bases, with 15 bases between them. The V gene's germline CDR1 is SGHTA and CDR2 FQGTGA. CDR3 loop: CASSPVGVGETQYF. For the CDR3, the DNA is TGTGCCAGCAGCCCAGTGGGGGTAGGGGAGACCCAGTACTTC.

Only a few counts were recorded for this clonotype. The V and J genes are TRBV3-1 and TRBJ2-1; 8 positions match TRBD2. Germline CDR1 and CDR2: LGHDT and YNNKEL (reference sequence). The CDR3 totals 16 residues. The trim removed 4 bases at V and 7 bases at J, leaving 12 bases unmatched. Here the CDR3 reads CASSPPGGGVVNEQFF. CDR3 DNA sequence: TGTGCCAGCAGCCCTCCGGGAGGGGGAGTTGTGAATGAGCAGTTCTTC.

The J gene is TRBJ1-6, the V gene TRBV7-3; D not certain. V was shortened by 3 bases and J by 9 bases, with 9 bases between the two germline ends. Germline loops: CDR1 SGHTA, CDR2 FQGTGA. The CDR3 runs 13 residues. CDR3 loop: CASSFGGSSPLHF. The CDR3 coding sequence is TGTGCCAGCAGCTTCGGCGGGAGTTCACCCCTCCACTTT.